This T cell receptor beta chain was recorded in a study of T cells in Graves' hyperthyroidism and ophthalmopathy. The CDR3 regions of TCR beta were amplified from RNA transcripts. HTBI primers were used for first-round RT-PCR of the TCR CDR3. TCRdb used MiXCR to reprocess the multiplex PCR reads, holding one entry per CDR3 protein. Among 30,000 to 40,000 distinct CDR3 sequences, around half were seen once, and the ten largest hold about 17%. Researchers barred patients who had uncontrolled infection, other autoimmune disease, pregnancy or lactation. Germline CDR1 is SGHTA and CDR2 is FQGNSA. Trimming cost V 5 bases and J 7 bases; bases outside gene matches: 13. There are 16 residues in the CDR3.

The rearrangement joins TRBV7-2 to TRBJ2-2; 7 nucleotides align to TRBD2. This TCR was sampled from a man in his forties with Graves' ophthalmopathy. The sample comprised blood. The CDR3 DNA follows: TGTGCCAGCAGCCAAGATCTGGGGGGGTACTTCGGGGAGCTGTTTTTT. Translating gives CASSQDLGGYFGELFF.